The clone carrying this T cell receptor beta chain showed up just a few times. Its matching antigen is unknown. The data were obtained in a study of blood T cells in healthy people across ages. Notes on the study in general: Using unsorted PBMCs precluded a conclusive naive versus antigen-experienced comparison. Estimates of total diversity, which came from one million sequenced T cells, were considered to be underestimates.

Through a sample-barcoded 5' primer and a J-beta primer mix, a second PCR was run for roughly 7 to 12 cycles. CDR3-containing paired-end reads numbered at least 2.5 million in each sample. A single record per CDR3 protein comes from TCRdb applying MiXCR to the 5' RACE reads. The sample gives approximately 730,000 distinct CDR3 sequences, about 48% of which show up once; 40% to 50% is in the top ten. Deletions cut 7 bases from V and 2 bases from J, with 17 bases between. The CDR3 spans 14 residues. The germline V gene encodes CDR1 DFQATT and CDR2 SNEGSKA (reference sequence). The chain uses TRBV20-1 and TRBJ2-5; D may be TRBD1 (6 bases). Sequenced material: blood. The source of this sequence is a man aged 80 or over in good health. CDR3 in amino acids: CSGTVLIGQETQYF. CDR3 in DNA: TGCAGTGGGACAGTTCTTATTGGACAAGAGACCCAGTACTTC.